This T cell receptor (beta chain) was captured in a study of PD-L1 blockade in urothelial cancer. Study-wide background: In the patient group, about 85% of the roughly 30 were males with bladder-origin urothelial cancer.

This clone was recorded only once. Deletions cut 6 bases from V and 1 base from J, with 9 bases between. This CDR3 has 13 residues. Germline values: CDR1 SNHLY, CDR2 FYNNEI. Sample contribution per patient ranged from 1 to 8, covering pretreatment and on-treatment. Templates that were synthetic TCR analogs were spiked into each PCR. Profiling relied on immunoSEQ multiplex PCR, and the TCRdb table lists in-frame clones only, not all of them. Among about 83,000 clones listed, approximately 86% were seen once. V is TRBV2 and J is TRBJ1-2, with D maybe TRBD1 (6 bases). The sequence came from an older woman with urothelial cancer. The source was PBMCs, collected around atezolizumab (anti-PD-L1) treatment. This CDR3 reads CASRRTVNYGYTF. DNA for the CDR3: TGTGCCAGCAGGAGGACAGTTAACTATGGCTACACCTTC. The entire variable domain, with the rest obtained from reference TRBV2 and TRBJ1-2, is as follows: EPEVTQTPSHQVTQMGQEVILRCVPISNHLYFYWYRQILGQKVEFLVSFYNNEISEKSEIFDDQFSVERPDGSNFTLKIRSTKLEDSAMYFCASRRTVNYGYTFGSGTRLTVV.